This T cell receptor beta chain derives from a study of blood T cell repertoires in COVID-19. Study-wide context: T cells, B-cell-depleted T cells, or PBMCs provided the cDNA or gDNA that served as material.

Germline lookup yields CDR1 SGHRS and CDR2 YFSETQ. The CDR3 is 14 amino acids. V lost 3 bases, J lost 7 bases, and 5 bases stayed unmatched. In terms of age and location, participants ranged from roughly 18 to 90 years and lived in around 22 US areas. Participants reported their clinical history, and cohort assignment relied on those reports. Sequencing used immunoSEQ multiplex PCR; TCRdb keeps in-frame clones, though not all of them. Among 310,000 or so clones listed, around nine tenths were seen once. The clonotype was recovered from a woman between 35 and 50 years old who had recovered from COVID-19. The sequenced sample consisted of PBMCs or T cells enriched from blood (not recorded which). J is TRBJ2-7 and V is TRBV5-1, with 12 bases lining up with TRBD2. CDR3 region: CASSSGLAGWEQYF. CDR3 sequence (DNA): TGCGCCAGCAGCTCCGGACTAGCGGGGTGGGAGCAGTACTTC.